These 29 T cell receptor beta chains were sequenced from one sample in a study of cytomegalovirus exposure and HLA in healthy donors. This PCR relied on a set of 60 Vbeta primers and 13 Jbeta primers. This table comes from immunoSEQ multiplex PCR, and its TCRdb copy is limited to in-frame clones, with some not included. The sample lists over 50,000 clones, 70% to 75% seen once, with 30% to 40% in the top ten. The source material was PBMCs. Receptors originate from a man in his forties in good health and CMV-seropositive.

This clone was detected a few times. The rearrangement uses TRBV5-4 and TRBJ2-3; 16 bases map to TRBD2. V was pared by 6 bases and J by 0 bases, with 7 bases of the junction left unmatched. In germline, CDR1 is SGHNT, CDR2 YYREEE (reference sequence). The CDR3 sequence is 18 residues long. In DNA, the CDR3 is TGTGCCAGCACTGGGACTAGCGGGGGGGCAATTAGCACAGATACGCAGTATTTT. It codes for CASTGTSGGAISTDTQYF.

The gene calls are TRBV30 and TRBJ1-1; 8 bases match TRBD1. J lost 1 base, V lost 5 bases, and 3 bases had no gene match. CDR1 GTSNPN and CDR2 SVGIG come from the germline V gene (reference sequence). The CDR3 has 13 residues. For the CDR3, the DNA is TGTGCCTGGTCGACAGGGGCGAACACTGAAGCTTTCTTT. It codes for CAWSTGANTEAFF.

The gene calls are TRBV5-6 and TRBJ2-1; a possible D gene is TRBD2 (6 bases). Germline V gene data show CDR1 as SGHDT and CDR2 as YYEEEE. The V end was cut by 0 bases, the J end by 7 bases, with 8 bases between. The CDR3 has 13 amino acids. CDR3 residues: CASSLAGTNEQFF. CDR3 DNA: TGTGCCAGCAGCTTGGCCGGGACTAATGAGCAGTTCTTC.

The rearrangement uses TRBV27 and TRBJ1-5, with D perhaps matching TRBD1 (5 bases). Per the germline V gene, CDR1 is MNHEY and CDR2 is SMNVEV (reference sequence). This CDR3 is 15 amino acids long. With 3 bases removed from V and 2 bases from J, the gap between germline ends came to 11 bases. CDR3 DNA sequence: TGTGCCAGCAGTTTCGGGTCGGGGGGCAATCAGCCCCAGCATTTT. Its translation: CASSFGSGGNQPQHF.

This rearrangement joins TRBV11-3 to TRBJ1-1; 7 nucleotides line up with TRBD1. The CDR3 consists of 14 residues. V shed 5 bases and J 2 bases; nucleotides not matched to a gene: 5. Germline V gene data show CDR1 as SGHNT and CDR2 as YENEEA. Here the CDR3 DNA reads TGTGCCAGCAGCCGTACAGGGGATAACACTGAAGCTTTCTTT. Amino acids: CASSRTGDNTEAFF.

The CDR3 region is CASSRTESNQPQHF. In DNA form, the CDR3 reads TGTGCCAGCAGCCGGACAGAAAGCAATCAGCCCCAGCATTTT. The chain is built from TRBV14 and TRBJ1-5; D may be TRBD1 (6 bases). Germline CDR1 is SGHDN and CDR2 is FVKESK. The CDR3 consists of 14 residues. Trimming removed 4 bases at V and 1 base at J, with 8 bases between.

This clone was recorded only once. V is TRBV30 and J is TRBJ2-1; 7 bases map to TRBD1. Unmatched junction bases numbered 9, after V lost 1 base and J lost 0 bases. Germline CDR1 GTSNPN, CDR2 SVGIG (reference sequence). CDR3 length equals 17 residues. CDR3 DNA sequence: TGTGCCTGGAGTGGCCGGACAGGTCGAAGCTCCTACAATGAGCAGTTCTTC. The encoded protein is CAWSGRTGRSSYNEQFF.

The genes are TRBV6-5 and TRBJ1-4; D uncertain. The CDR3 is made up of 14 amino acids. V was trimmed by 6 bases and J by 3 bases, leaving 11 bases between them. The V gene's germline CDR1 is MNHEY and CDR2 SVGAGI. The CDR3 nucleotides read TGTGCCAGCAGCTCCTACCCCGCTAATGAAAAACTGTTTTTT. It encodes CASSSYPANEKLFF.

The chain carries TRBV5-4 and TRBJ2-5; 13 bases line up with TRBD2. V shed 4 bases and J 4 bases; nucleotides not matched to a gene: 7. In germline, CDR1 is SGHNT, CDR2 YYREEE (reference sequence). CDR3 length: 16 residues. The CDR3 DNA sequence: TGTGCCAGCAGCCCCGGACTAGCGGGGGCCCTAGAGACCCAGTACTTC. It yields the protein CASSPGLAGALETQYF.

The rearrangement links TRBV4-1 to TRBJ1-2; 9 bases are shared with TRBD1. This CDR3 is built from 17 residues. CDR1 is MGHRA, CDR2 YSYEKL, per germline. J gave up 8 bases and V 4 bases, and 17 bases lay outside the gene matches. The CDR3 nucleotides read TGCGCCAGCAGCCTAACCTCACGGCCGGGACAGGGAGGCGGCTACACCTTC. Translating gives CASSLTSRPGQGGGYTF.

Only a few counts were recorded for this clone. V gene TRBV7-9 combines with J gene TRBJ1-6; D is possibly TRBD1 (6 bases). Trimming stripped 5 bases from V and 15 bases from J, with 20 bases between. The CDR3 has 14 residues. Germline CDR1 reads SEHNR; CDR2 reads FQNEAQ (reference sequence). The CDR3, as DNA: TGTGCCAGCAGCCTTCAAGGGGGACCCGGGGTCCTCCACTTT. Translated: CASSLQGGPGVLHF.

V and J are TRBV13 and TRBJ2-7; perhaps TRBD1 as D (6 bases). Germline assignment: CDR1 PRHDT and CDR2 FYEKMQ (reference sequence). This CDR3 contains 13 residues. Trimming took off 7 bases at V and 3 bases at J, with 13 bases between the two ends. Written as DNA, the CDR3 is TGTGCCAGCACGAGAGGACAGCTCTACGAGCAGTACTTC. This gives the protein CASTRGQLYEQYF.

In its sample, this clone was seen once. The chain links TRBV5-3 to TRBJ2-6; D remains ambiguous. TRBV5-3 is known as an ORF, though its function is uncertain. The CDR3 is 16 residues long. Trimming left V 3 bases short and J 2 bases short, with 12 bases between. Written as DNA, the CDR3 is TGTGCCAGAAGCTCTGGGCCGATCCCTGGGGCCAACGTCCTGACTTTC. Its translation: CARSSGPIPGANVLTF.

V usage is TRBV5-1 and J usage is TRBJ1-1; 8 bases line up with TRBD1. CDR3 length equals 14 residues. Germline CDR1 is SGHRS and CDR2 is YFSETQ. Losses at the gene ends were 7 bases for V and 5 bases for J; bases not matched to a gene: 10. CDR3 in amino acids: CASATWTGRTEAFF. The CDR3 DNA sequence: TGCGCCAGCGCAACATGGACAGGGCGGACTGAAGCTTTCTTT.

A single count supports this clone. CDR3 residues: CASSKIIHRPRIGEKLFF. As DNA, the CDR3 is TGTGCCAGCAGCAAAATTATCCACCGCCCCAGGATCGGTGAAAAACTGTTTTTT. The gene calls are TRBV21-1 and TRBJ1-4; the tabulated D call, TRBD1, remains unverified against the DNA. TRBV21-1 is deemed a pseudogene. This CDR3 comprises 18 residues.

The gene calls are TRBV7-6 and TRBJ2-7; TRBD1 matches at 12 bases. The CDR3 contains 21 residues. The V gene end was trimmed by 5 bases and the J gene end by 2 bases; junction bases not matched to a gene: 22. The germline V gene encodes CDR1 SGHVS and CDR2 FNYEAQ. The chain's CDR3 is CASSNPSLGTGGGLSAYEQYF. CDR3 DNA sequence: TGTGCCAGCAGCAACCCTTCTCTCGGGACAGGGGGCGGTTTGTCGGCCTACGAGCAGTACTTC.

The CDR3 is CASRRGGVNTEAFF. For the CDR3, the DNA is TGTGCCAGCCGGCGCGGGGGGGTGAACACTGAAGCTTTCTTT. The V and J genes are TRBV27 and TRBJ1-1; maybe TRBD1 (5 bases). The CDR3 is 14 residues long. Per the germline V gene, CDR1 is MNHEY and CDR2 is SMNVEV (reference sequence). Trimming took off 8 bases at V and 0 bases at J, with 13 bases between the two ends.

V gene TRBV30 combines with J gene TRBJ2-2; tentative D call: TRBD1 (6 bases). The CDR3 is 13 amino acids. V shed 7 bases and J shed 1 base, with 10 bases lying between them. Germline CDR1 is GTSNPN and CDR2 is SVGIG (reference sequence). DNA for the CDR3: TGTGCCTTATACAGGGAGAACACCGGGGAGCTGTTTTTT. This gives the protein CALYRENTGELFF.

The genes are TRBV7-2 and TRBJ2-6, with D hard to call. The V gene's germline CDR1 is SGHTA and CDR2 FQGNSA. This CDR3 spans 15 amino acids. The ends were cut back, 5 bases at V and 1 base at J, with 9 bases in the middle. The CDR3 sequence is CASSLRSSGANVLTF. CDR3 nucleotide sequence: TGTGCCAGCAGCCTCCGTAGTTCTGGGGCCAACGTCCTGACTTTC. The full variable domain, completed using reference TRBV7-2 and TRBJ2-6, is GAGVSQSPSNKVTEKGKDVELRCDPISGHTALYWYRQSLGQGLEFLIYFQGNSAPDKSGLPSDRFSAERTGGSVSTLTIQRTQQEDSAVYLCASSLRSSGANVLTFGAGSRLTVL.

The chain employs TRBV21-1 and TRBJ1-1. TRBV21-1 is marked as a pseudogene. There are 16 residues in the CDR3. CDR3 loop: CASSKDGERKNTEAFF. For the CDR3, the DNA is TGTGCCAGCAGCAAAGATGGGGAGAGGAAAAACACTGAAGCTTTCTTT.

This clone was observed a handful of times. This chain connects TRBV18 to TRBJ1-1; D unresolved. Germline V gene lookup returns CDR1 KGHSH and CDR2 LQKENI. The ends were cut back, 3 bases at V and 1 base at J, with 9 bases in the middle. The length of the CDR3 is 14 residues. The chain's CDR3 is CASSPITRNTEAFF. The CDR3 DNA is TGTGCCAGCTCACCGATCACACGGAACACTGAAGCTTTCTTT.

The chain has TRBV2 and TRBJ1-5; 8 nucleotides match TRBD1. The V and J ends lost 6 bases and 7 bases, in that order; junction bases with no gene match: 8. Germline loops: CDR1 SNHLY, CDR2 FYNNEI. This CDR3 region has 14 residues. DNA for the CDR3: TGTGCCAGCAGCGACGGACAGGGTAAACAGCCCCAGCATTTT. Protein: CASSDGQGKQPQHF.

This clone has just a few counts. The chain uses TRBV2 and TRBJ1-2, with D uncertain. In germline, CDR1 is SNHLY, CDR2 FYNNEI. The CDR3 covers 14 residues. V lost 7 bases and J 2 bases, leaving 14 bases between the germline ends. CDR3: CASTGLVGNYGYTF. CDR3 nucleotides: TGTGCCAGCACTGGACTAGTAGGAAACTATGGCTACACCTTC.

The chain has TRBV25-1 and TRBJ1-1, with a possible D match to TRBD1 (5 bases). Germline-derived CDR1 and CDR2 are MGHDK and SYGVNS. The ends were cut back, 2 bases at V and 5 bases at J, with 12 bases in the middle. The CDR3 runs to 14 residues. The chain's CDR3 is CASSEQGWDTEAFF. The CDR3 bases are TGTGCCAGCAGTGAACAGGGATGGGATACTGAAGCTTTCTTT.

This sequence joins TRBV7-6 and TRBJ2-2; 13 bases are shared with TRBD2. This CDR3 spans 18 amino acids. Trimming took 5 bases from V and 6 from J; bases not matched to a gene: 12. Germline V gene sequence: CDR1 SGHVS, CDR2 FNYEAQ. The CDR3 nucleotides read TGTGCCAGCAGCCTTTTGACTAGCGGGGGGTCCTATTCCGGGGAGCTGTTTTTT. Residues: CASSLLTSGGSYSGELFF.

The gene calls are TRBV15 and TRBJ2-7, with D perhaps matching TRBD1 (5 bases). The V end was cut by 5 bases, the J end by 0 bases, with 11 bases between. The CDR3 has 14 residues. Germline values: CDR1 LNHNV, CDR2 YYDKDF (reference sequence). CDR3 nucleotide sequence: TGTGCCACCAGCCGGACATCCAGCTCCTACGAGCAGTACTTC. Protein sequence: CATSRTSSSYEQYF.

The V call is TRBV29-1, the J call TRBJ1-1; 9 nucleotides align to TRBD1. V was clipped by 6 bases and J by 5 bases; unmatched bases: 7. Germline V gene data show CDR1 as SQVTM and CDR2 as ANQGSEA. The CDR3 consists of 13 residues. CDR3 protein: CSVLQGANTEAFF. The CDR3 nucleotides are TGCAGCGTACTACAGGGGGCAAATACTGAAGCTTTCTTT.

CDR3: CASSRESYNSPLHF. For the CDR3, the DNA is TGTGCCAGCAGCCGGGAGAGCTATAATTCACCCCTCCACTTT. The chain couples TRBV4-2 to TRBJ1-6, with D unclear. This CDR3 is 14 amino acids long. The V end lost 4 bases, the J end lost 3 bases, and 7 bases lay between the germline ends. In germline, CDR1 is LGHNA, CDR2 YNFKEQ.

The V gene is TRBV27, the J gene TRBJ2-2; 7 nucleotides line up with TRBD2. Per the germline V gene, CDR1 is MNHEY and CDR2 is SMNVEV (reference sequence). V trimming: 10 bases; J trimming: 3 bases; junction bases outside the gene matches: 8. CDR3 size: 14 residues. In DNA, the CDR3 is TGTGCCACTGGGGGGGAGTTTTACACCGGGGAGCTGTTTTTT. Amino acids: CATGGEFYTGELFF.